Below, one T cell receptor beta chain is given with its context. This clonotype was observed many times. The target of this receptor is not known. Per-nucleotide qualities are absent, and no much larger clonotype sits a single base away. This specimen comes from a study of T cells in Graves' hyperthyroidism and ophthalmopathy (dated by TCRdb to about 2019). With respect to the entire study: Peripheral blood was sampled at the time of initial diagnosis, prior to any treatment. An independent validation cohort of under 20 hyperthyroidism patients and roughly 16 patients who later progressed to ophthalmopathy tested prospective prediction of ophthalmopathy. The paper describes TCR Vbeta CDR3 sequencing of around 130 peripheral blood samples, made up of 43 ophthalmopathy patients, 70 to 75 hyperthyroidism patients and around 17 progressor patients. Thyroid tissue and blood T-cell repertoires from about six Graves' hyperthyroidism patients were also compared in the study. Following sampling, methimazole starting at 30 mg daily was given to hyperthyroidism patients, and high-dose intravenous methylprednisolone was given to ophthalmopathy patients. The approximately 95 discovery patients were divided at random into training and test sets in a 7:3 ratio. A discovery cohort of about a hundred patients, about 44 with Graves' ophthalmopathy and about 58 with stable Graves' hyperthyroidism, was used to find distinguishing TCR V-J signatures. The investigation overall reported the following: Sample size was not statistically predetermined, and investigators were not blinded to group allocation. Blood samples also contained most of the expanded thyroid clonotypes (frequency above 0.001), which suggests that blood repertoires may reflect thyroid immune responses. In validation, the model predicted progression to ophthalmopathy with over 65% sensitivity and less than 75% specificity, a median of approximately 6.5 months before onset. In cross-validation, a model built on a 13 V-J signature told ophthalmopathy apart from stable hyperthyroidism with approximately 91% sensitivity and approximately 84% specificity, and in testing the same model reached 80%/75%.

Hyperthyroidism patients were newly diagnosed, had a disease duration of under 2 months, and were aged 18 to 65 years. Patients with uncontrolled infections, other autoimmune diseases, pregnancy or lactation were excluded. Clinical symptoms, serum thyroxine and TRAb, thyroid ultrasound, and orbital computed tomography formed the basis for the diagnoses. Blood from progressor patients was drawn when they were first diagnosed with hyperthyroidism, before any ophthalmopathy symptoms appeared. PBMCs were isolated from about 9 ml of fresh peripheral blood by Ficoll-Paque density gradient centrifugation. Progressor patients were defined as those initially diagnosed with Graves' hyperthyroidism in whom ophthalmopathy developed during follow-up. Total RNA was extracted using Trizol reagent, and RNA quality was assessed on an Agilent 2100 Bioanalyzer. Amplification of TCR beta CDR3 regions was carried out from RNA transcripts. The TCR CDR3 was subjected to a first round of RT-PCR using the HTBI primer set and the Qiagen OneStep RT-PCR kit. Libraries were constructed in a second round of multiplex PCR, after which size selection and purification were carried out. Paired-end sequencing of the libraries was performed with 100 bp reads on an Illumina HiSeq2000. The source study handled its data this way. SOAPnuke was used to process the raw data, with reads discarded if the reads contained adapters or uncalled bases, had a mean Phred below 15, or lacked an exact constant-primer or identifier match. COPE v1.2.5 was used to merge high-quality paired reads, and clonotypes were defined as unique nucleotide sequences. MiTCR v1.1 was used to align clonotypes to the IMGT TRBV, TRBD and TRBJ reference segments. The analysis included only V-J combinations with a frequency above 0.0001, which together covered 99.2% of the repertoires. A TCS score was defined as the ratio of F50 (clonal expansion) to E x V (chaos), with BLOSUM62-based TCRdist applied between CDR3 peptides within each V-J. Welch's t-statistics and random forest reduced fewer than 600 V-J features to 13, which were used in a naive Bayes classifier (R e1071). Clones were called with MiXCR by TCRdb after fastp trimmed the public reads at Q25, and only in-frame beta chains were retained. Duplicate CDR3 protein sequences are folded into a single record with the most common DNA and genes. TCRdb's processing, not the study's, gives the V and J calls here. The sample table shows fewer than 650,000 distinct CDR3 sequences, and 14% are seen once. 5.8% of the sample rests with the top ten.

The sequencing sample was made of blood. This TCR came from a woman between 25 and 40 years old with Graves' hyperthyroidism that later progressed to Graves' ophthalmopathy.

In nucleotides, the sequence is TGCAGTGCTAGAGACGGGACAAGGAACACTGAAGCTTTCTTT. Its translation reads: CSARDGTRNTEAFF. This sequence uses TRBV20-1 and TRBJ1-1; TRBD1 is possibly the D segment (6 matching bases). Trimming takes 0 bases from V and 1 base from J, and the germline ends sit 9 bases apart. The CDR3 has 14 amino acids, counting the end cysteine and phenylalanine. Left in the record is the CDR3 DNA by itself, 42 bases read in frame from the first base. CDR1 and CDR2 are read off the germline V gene (reference sequence) as DFQATT and SNEGSKA.